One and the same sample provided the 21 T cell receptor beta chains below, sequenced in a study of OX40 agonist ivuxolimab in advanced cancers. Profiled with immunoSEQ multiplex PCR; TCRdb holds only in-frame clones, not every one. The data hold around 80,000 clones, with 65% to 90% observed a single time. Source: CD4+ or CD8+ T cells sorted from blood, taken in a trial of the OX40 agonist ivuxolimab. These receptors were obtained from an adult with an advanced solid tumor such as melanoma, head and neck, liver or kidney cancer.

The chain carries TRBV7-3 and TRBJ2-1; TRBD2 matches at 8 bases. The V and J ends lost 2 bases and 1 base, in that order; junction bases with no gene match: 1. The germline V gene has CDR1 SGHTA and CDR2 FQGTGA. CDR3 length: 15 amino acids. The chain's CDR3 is CASSLGLASYNEQFF. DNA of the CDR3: TGTGCCAGCAGCTTAGGACTAGCTTCCTACAATGAGCAGTTCTTC.

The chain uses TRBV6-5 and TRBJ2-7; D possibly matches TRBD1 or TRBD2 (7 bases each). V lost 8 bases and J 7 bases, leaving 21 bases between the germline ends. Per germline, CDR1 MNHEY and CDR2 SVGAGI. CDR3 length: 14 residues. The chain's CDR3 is CASAWGGGRGEQYF. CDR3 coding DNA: TGTGCCAGCGCCTGGGGAGGGGGCCGGGGTGAGCAGTACTTC.

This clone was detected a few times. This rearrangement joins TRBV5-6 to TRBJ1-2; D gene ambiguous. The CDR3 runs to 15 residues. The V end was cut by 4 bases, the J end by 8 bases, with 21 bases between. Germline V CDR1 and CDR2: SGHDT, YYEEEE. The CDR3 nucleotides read TGTGCCAGCAGCCGCGGCGGCGGGGAAACCCTAGGCTACACCTTC. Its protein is CASSRGGGETLGYTF.

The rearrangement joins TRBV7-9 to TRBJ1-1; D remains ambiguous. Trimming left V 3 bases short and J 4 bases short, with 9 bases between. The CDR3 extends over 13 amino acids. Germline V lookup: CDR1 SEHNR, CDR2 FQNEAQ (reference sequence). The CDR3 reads CASSLSSGTEAFF. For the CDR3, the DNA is TGTGCCAGCAGCTTGTCGAGTGGCACTGAAGCTTTCTTT.

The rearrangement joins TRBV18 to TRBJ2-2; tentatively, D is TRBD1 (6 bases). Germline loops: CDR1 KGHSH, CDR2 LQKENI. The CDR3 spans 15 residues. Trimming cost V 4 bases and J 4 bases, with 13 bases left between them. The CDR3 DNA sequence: TGTGCCAGCTCACTGACTGGGACAACCACCGGGGAGCTGTTTTTT. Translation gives CASSLTGTTTGELFF.

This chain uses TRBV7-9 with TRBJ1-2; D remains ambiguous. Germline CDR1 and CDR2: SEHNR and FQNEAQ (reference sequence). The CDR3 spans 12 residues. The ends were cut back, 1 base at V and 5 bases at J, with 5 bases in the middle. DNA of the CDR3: TGTGCCAGCAGCTTAGAAATGTATGGCTACACCTTC. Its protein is CASSLEMYGYTF.

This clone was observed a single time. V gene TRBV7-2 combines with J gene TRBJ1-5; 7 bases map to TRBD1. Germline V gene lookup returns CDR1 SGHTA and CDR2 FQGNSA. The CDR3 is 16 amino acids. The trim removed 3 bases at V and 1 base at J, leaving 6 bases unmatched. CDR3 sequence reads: CASSLQTGMSNQPQHF. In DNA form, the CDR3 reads TGTGCCAGCAGCTTGCAGACAGGGATGAGCAATCAGCCCCAGCATTTT.

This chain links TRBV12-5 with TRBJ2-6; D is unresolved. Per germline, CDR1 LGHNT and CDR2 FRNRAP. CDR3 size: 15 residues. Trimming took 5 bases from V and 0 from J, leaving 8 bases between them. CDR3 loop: CASGIGSSGANVLTF. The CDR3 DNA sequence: TGTGCTAGTGGTATCGGGTCCTCTGGGGCCAACGTCCTGACTTTC. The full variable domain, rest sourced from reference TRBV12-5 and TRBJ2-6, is DARVTQTPRHKVTEMGQEVTMRCQPILGHNTVFWYRQTMMQGLELLAYFRNRAPLDDSGMPKDRFSAEMPDATLATLKIQPSEPRDSAVYFCASGIGSSGANVLTFGAGSRLTVL.

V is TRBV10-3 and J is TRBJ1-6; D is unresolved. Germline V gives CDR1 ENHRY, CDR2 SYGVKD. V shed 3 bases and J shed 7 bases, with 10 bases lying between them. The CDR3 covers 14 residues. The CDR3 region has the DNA TGTGCCATCAGTGAAGGGATCCACAATTCACCCCTCCACTTT. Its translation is CAISEGIHNSPLHF.

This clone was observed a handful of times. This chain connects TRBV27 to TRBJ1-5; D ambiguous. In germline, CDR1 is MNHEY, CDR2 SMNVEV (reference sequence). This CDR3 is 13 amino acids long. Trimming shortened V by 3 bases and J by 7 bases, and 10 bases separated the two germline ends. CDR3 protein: CASSLEDNQPQHF. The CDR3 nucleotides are TGTGCCAGCAGTTTGGAAGACAACCAGCCCCAGCATTTT.

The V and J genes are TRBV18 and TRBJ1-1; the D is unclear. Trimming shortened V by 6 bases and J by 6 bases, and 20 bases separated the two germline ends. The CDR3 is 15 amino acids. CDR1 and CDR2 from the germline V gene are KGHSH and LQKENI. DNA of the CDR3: TGTGCCAGCTCCTCGCCTCGAAGGACTCTTCCTGAAGCTTTCTTT. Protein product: CASSSPRRTLPEAFF.

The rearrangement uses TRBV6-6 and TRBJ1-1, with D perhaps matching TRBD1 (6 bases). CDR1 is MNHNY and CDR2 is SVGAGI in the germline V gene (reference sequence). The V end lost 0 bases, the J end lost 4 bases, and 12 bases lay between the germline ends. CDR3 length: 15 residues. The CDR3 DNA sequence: TGTGCCAGCAGTTACTCGAAGGGGGTGGGCACTGAAGCTTTCTTT. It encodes CASSYSKGVGTEAFF.

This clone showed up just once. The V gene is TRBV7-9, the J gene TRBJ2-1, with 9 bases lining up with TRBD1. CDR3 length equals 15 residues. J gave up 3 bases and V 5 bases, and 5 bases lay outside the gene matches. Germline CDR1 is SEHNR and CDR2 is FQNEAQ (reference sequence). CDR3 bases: TGTGCCAGCAGCCTGGACAGGGGCTACTACAATGAGCAGTTCTTC. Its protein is CASSLDRGYYNEQFF.

CDR3 residues: CASSEFGNTEAFF. The CDR3 DNA is TGCGCCAGCAGTGAGTTCGGGAACACTGAAGCTTTCTTT. The rearrangement uses TRBV10-2 and TRBJ1-1; D call uncertain. Trimming took off 1 base at V and 1 base at J, with 4 bases between the two ends. The germline V gene encodes CDR1 WSHSY and CDR2 SAAADI. The CDR3 sequence is 13 residues long.

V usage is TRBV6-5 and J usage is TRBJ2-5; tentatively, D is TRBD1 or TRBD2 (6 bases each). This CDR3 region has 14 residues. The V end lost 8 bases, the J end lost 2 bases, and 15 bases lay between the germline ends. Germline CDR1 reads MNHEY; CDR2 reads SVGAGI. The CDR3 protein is CASGTGGQQETQYF. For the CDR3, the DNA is TGTGCCAGCGGAACCGGGGGCCAACAAGAGACCCAGTACTTC.

As DNA, the CDR3 is TGTGCCAGCAGCTGGAGGGTCGCCTACGAGCAGTACTTC. Translation: CASSWRVAYEQYF. The V and J genes are TRBV7-2 and TRBJ2-7; D is possibly TRBD2 (6 bases). V dropped 4 bases and J dropped 2 bases, with 9 bases sitting between them. The CDR3 covers 13 residues. Germline V gene data show CDR1 as SGHTA and CDR2 as FQGNSA.

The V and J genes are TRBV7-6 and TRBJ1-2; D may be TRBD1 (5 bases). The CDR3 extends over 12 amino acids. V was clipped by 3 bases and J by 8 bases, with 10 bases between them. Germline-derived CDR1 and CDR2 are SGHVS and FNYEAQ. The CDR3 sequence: CASSFGGGGYTF. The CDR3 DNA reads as TGTGCCAGCAGCTTCGGGGGTGGCGGCTACACCTTC.

The CDR3 coding sequence is TGTGCCAGCAGCCGGGGGACAGGAACGTCTTGGGTCTACGAGCAGTACTTC. Translated, it gives CASSRGTGTSWVYEQYF. The genes are TRBV14 and TRBJ2-7; 8 bases fit TRBD1. Germline V gene data show CDR1 as SGHDN and CDR2 as FVKESK. V shed 4 bases, J shed 3 bases, and the junction held 14 bases outside the gene matches. The CDR3 spans 17 residues.

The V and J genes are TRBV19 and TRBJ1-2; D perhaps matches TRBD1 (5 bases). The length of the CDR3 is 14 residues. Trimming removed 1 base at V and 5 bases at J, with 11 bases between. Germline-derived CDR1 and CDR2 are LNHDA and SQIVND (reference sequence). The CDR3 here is CASSIATGPYGYTF. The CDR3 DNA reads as TGTGCCAGTAGTATAGCCACGGGACCATATGGCTACACCTTC.

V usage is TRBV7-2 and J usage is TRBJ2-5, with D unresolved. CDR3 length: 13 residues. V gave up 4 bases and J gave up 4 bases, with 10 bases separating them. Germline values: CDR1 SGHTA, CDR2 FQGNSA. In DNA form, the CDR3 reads TGTGCCAGCAGCTCCCGATTTCCAGAGACCCAGTACTTC. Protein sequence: CASSSRFPETQYF.

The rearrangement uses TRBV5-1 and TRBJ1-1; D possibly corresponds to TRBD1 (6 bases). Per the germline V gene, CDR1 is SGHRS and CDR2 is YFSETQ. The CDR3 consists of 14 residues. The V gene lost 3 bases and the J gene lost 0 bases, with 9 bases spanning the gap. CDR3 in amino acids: CASSSDRLNTEAFF. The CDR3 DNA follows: TGCGCCAGCAGCTCGGACAGACTGAACACTGAAGCTTTCTTT.